Listed below are T cell receptor beta chains from one sample, sequenced in a study of shared clonotypes between healthy human individuals. Sequencing used immunoSEQ multiplex PCR; TCRdb keeps in-frame clones, though not all of them. This sample has about 490,000 clones; less than 80% occur once, and the top ten carry 10% to 15%. Sequencing input: PBMCs. These receptors all stem from a woman aged 40 to 50 in good health. Some clones in this sample may be carry-over from other donors' samples. Both conserved end residues are part of each CDR3. A D gene is named only where the DNA matches it firmly. A clone size is listed for some rows: how often the clone was seen (once, few, many), or a class if it is expanded.

>-|TRBV27|TRBJ1-6|-
CASSLRAGINNSPLHF
TGTGCCAGCAGTTTAAGGGCCGGAATCAATAATTCACCCCTCCACTTT
>-|TRBV7-2|TRBJ2-7|once
CASSLDGKSYEQYF
TGTGCCAGCAGCTTAGACGGGAAATCCTACGAGCAGTACTTC
>-|TRBV19|TRBJ2-3|-
CASSMDRQASTDTQYF
TGTGCCAGTAGTATGGATAGACAGGCTAGCACAGATACGCAGTATTTT
>-|TRBV7-3|TRBJ1-5|-
CASSLGGGRDNQPQHF
TGTGCCAGCAGCTTAGGTGGAGGGCGGGACAATCAGCCCCAGCATTTT
>TRBD2|TRBV2|TRBJ2-3|-
CASSWTSGTTDTQYF
TGTGCCAGCAGTTGGACTAGCGGGACTACGGATACGCAGTATTTT
>-|TRBV27|TRBJ1-1|-
CASSLQGGTEAFF
TGTGCCAGCAGTTTGCAAGGCGGGACTGAAGCTTTCTTT
>TRBD1|TRBV2|TRBJ2-7|-
CASSGRTGGGEQYF
TGTGCCAGCAGTGGACGGACAGGGGGGGGCGAGCAGTACTTC
>-|TRBV27|TRBJ2-3|once
CASSFHYTRRATDTQYF
TGTGCCAGCAGTTTTCACTATACTAGAAGAGCAACAGATACGCAGTATTTT
>-|TRBV19|TRBJ1-2|-
CASSPLGPVADTF
TGTGCCAGTAGCCCCCTGGGCCCCGTGGCTGACACCTTC
>-|TRBV18|TRBJ1-1|-
CASSPLRWDPFAFF
TGTGCCAGCTCACCACTGAGATGGGACCCGTTTGCTTTCTTT
>-|TRBV5-4|TRBJ1-6|-
CASSFNREGQAPLHF
TGTGCCAGCAGCTTTAACAGGGAGGGGCAGGCACCCCTCCACTTT
>-|TRBV27|TRBJ2-3|once
CASAGKAGSYKTDTQYF
TGTGCCAGCGCTGGGAAGGCAGGGAGTTACAAGACAGATACGCAGTATTTT
>-|TRBV19|TRBJ1-1|-
CASSTRDGGDTEAFF
TGTGCCAGTAGTACGAGGGACGGGGGTGACACTGAAGCTTTCTTT
>-|TRBV30|TRBJ2-5|-
CAWSVVVGRDLGTQYF
TGTGCCTGGAGTGTAGTGGTCGGGAGAGACTTGGGGACCCAGTACTTC
>-|TRBV5-1|TRBJ2-2|-
CASSLAPSGELFF
TGCGCCAGCAGCTTGGCCCCGTCCGGGGAGCTGTTTTTT
>TRBD2|TRBV27|TRBJ2-7|-
CASSLLAGGPFEQYF
TGTGCCAGCAGTTTATTAGCGGGAGGGCCGTTCGAGCAGTACTTC
>-|TRBV19|TRBJ1-2|-
CASSKRSQGTILSGYTF
TGTGCCAGTAGTAAAAGATCGCAGGGGACAATCCTCAGCGGCTACACCTTC
>TRBD2|TRBV7-3|TRBJ2-7|-
CASSLAGGYSEQYF
TGTGCCAGCAGCTTAGCGGGAGGGTACTCCGAGCAGTACTTC
>-|TRBV4-3|TRBJ2-4|-
CASSQVPGAIVQYF
TGCGCCAGCAGCCAGGTACCGGGAGCTATCGTTCAGTACTTC
>-|TRBV10-2|TRBJ1-4|few
CASSSAATNEKLFF
TGCGCCAGCAGTTCAGCTGCAACTAATGAAAAACTGTTTTTT
>-|TRBV5-1|TRBJ2-5|-
CASSLAGSGIQETQYF
TGCGCCAGCAGCTTGGCGGGGTCAGGGATCCAAGAGACCCAGTACTTC
>TRBD1|TRBV25-1|TRBJ2-2|-
CASSASGTAEPGELFF
TGTGCCAGCAGTGCCTCCGGGACAGCGGAGCCCGGGGAGCTGTTTTTT
>TRBD1|TRBV18|TRBJ1-5|-
CASSQGASNQPQHF
TGTGCCAGCTCCCAGGGGGCTAGCAATCAGCCCCAGCATTTT
>-|TRBV10-3|TRBJ1-3|once
CAISQSGGEEAGNTIYF
TGTGCCATCAGCCAATCGGGAGGGGAGGAGGCTGGAAACACCATATATTTT
>TRBD2|TRBV11-2|TRBJ2-1|-
CASSPGLFNEQFF
TGTGCCAGCAGCCCGGGACTATTCAATGAGCAGTTCTTC
>-|TRBV6-4|TRBJ2-3|-
CASSDGGGTDTQYF
TGTGCCAGCAGTGATGGGGGCGGGACAGATACGCAGTATTTT
>TRBD2|TRBV29-1|TRBJ2-7|-
CSVATSGGSYEQYF
TGCAGCGTCGCGACTAGCGGGGGATCCTACGAGCAGTACTTC